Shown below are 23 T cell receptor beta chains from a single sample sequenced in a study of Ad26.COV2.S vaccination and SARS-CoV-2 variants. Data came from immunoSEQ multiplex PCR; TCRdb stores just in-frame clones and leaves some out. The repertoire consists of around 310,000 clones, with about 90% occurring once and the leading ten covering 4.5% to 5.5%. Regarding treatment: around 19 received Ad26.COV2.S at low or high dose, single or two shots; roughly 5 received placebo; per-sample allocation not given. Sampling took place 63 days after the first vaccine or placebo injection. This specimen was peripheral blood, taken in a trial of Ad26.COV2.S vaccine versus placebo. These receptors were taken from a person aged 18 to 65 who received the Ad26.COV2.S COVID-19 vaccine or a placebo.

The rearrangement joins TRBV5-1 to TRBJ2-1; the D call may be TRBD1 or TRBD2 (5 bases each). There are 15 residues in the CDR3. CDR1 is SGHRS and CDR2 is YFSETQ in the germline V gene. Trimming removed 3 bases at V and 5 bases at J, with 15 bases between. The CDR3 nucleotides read TGCGCCAGCAGCTGGGACCCTTTGAAGGACAATGAGCAGTTCTTC. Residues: CASSWDPLKDNEQFF.

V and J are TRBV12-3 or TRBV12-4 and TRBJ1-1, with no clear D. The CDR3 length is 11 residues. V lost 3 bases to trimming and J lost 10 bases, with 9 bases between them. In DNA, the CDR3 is TGTGCCAGCAGTTTCGGAGGAAGAGCTTTCTTT. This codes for CASSFGGRAFF.

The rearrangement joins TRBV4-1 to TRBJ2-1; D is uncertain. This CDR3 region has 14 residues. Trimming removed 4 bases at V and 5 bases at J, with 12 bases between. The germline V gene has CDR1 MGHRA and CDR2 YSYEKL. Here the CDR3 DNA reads TGCGCCAGCAGCCGGCTGGACCCTGACAATGAGCAGTTCTTC. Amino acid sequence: CASSRLDPDNEQFF.

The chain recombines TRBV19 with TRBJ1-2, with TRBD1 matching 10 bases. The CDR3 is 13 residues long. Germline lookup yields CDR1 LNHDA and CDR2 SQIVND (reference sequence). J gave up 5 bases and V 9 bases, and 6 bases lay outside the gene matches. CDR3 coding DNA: TGTGCCAGCGGACAGGGGGTCCTATATGGCTACACCTTC. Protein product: CASGQGVLYGYTF.

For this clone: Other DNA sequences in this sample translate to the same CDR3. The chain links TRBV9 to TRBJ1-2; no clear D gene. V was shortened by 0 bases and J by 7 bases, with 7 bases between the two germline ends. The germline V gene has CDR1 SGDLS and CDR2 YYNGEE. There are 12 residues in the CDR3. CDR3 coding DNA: TGTGCCAGCAGCGTAGACGGGTCTGGCTACACCTTC. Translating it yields CASSVDGSGYTF.

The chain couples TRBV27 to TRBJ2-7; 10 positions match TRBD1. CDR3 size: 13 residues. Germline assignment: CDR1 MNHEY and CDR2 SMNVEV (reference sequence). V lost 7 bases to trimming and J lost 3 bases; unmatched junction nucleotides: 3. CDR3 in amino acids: CASTGTGDYEQYF. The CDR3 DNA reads TGTGCCAGCACCGGGACAGGGGACTACGAGCAGTACTTC.

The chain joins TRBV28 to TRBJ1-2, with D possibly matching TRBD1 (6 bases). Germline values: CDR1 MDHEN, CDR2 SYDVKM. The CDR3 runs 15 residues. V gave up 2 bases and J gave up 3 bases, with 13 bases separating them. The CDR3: CASSLPQGFDYGYTF. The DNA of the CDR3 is TGTGCCAGCAGTTTACCCCAGGGGTTTGACTATGGCTACACCTTC.

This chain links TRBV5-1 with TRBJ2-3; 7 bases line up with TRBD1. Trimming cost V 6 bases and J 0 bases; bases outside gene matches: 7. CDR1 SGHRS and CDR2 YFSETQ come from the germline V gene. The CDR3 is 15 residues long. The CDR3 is CASTVWDRSTDTQYF. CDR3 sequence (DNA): TGCGCCAGCACCGTGTGGGACAGAAGCACAGATACGCAGTATTTT.

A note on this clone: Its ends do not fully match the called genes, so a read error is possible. The CDR3 sequence: CASSLGGILDF. As DNA, the CDR3 is TGTGCCAGCAGCCTGGGAGGGATCTTGGATTTT. The chain combines TRBV3-1 (or the pseudogene TRBV3-2) with TRBJ2-3; 7 bases are shared with TRBD2. This CDR3 is 11 amino acids long. Germline-derived CDR1 and CDR2 are LGHDT and YNNKEL (reference sequence).

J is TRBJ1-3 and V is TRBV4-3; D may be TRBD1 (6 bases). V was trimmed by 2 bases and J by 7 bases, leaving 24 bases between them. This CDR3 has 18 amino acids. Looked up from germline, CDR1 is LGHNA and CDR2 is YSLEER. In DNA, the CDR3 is TGCGCCAGCAGCCAATCAAAAACAGGGACGGGTCCCTATAACACCATATATTTT. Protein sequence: CASSQSKTGTGPYNTIYF.

The CDR3 nucleotides read TGTGCCAGCAGCTCTAGTTCGGTGACTAGCACAGATACGCAGTATTTT. Translated: CASSSSSVTSTDTQYF. The rearrangement links TRBV7-9 to TRBJ2-3, with D unclear. With 4 bases removed from V and 0 bases from J, the gap between germline ends came to 14 bases. Germline-derived CDR1 and CDR2 are SEHNR and FQNEAQ (reference sequence). This CDR3 has 16 residues. Based on the CDR3 plus reference TRBV7-9 and TRBJ2-3, the full variable domain is DTGVSQNPRHKITKRGQNVTFRCDPISEHNRLYWYRQTLGQGPEFLTYFQNEAQLEKSRLLSDRFSAERPKGSFSTLEIQRTEQGDSAMYLCASSSSSVTSTDTQYFGPGTRLTVL.

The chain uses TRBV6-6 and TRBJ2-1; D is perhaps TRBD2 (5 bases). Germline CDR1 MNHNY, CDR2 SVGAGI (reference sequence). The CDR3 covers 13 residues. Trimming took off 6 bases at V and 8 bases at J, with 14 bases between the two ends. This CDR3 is CASSTISGDEQFF. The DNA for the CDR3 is TGTGCCAGCAGCACGATAAGCGGCGATGAGCAGTTCTTC.

This CDR3 reads CASRYRYTEAFF. CDR3 coding DNA: TGTGCCAGCAGGTACAGATACACTGAAGCTTTCTTT. The chain is built from TRBV6-2 or TRBV6-3 and TRBJ1-1; D gene unclear. Trimming removed 6 bases at V and 3 bases at J, with 8 bases between. Germline V gene sequence: CDR1 MNHEY, CDR2 SVGEGT. The CDR3 is made up of 12 amino acids.

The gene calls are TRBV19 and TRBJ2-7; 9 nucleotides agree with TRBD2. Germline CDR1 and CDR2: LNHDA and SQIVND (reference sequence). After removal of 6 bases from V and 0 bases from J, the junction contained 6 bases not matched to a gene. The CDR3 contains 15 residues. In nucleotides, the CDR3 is TGTGCCAGTAGGAGACTAGCGGATAGCTCCTACGAGCAGTACTTC. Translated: CASRRLADSSYEQYF. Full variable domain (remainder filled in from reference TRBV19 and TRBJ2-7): DGGITQSPKYLFRKEGQNVTLSCEQNLNHDAMYWYRQDPGQGLRLIYYSQIVNDFQKGDIAEGYSVSREKKESFPLTVTSAQKNPTAFYLCASRRLADSSYEQYFGPGTRLTVT.

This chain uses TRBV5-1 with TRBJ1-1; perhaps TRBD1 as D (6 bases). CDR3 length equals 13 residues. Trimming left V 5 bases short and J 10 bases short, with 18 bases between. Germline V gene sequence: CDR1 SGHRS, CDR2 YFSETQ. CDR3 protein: CASSPGTRERAFF. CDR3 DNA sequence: TGCGCCAGCAGTCCCGGGACAAGAGAACGAGCTTTCTTT.

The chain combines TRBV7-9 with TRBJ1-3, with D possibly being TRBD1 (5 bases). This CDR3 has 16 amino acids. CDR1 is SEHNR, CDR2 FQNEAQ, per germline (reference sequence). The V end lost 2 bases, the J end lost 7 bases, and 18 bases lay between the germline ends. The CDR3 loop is CASSLRGEGVGNTIYF. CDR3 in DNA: TGTGCCAGCAGCTTACGAGGGGAAGGTGTCGGGAACACCATATATTTT.

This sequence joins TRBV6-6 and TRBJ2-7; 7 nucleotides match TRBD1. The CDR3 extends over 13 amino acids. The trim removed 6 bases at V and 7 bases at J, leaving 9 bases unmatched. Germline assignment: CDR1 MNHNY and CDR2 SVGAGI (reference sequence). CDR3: CASSTTGVWEQYV. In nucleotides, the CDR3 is TGTGCCAGCAGCACCACAGGGGTCTGGGAGCAGTACGTC.

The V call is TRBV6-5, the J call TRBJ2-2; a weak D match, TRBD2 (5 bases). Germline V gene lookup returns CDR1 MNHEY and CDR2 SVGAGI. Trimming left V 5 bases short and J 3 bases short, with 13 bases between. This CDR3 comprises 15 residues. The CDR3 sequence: CASSLPPGDTGELFF. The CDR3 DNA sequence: TGTGCCAGCAGTCTTCCTCCCGGGGACACCGGGGAGCTGTTTTTT.

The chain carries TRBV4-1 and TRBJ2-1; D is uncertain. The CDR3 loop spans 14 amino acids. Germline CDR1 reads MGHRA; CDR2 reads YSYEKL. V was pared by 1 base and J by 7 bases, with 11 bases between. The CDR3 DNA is TGCGCCAGCAGCCAAGTGGGCTCTGGGAATGAGCAGTTCTTC. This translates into CASSQVGSGNEQFF.

The CDR3 loop is CASSSESLYSNQPQHF. The DNA of the CDR3 is TGTGCCAGTAGTAGTGAGTCTCTTTATAGCAATCAGCCCCAGCATTTT. The rearrangement links TRBV19 to TRBJ1-5; no firm D call. The CDR3 is 16 amino acids. Trimming took 4 bases from V and 0 from J, leaving 13 bases between them. Germline lookup yields CDR1 LNHDA and CDR2 SQIVND (reference sequence).

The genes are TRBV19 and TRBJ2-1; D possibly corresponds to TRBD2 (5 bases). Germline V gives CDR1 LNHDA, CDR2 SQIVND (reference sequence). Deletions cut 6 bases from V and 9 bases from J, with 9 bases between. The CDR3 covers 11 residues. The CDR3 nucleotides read TGTGCCAGTAGCTTGGGAGTTGAGCAGTTCTTC. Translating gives CASSLGVEQFF. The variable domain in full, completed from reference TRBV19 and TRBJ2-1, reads DGGITQSPKYLFRKEGQNVTLSCEQNLNHDAMYWYRQDPGQGLRLIYYSQIVNDFQKGDIAEGYSVSREKKESFPLTVTSAQKNPTAFYLCASSLGVEQFFGPGTRLTVL.

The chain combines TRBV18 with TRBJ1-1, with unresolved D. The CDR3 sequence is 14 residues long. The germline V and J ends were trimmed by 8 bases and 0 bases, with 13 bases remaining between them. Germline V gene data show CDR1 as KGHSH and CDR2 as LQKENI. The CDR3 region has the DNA TGTGCCAGCGCCAAGGAGGGATTGAACACTGAAGCTTTCTTT. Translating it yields CASAKEGLNTEAFF.

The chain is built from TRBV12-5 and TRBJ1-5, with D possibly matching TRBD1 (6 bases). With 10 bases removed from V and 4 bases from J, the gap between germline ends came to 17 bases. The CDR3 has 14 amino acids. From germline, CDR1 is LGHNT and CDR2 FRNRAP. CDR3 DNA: TGTGCTACTGCCTCGGGGGGGCAGAATCAGCCCCAGCATTTT. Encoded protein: CATASGGQNQPQHF.